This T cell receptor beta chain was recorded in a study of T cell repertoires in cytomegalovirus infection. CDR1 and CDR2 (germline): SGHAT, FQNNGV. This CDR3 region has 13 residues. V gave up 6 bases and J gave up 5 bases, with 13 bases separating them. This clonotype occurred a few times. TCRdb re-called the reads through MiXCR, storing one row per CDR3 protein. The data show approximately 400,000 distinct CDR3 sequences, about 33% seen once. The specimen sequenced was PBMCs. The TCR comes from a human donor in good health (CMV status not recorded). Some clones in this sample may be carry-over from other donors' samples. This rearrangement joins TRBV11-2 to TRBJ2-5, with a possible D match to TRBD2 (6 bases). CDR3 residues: CASRSGVGETQYF. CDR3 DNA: TGTGCCAGCAGGTCGGGGGTAGGGGAGACCCAGTACTTC.